One sample yielded the 10 T cell receptor beta chains listed below, sequenced in a study of T-cell memory formation after mild COVID-19. TCRdb re-derived calls from the 5' RACE reads in MiXCR, one entry per CDR3 protein. Among approximately 410,000 distinct CDR3 sequences listed, less than 25% were seen once. Sample: PBMCs or a T cell subset sorted from them (not recorded which). Receptor source: an adult woman who had mild COVID-19 (a few samples of this study predate the infection). Cell type and time point are not known.

This clonotype was detected a few times. Possible read error: a much larger clone is one base away. The chain recombines TRBV6-5 with TRBJ2-5; D may correspond to TRBD1 or TRBD2 (5 bases each). V was pared by 2 bases and J by 7 bases, with 5 bases between. CDR1 is MNHEY, CDR2 SVGAGI, per germline. The CDR3 is 11 amino acids. The CDR3 is CASSYGGTQYF. In DNA, the CDR3 is TGTGCCAGCAGTTACGGGGGGACCCAGTACTTC.

This chain links TRBV4-1 with TRBJ1-1, with TRBD1 matching 7 bases. The CDR3 contains 15 residues. CDR1 and CDR2 from the germline V gene are MGHRA and YSYEKL. V lost 1 base and J lost 5; bases outside the gene matches: 7. CDR3 in amino acids: CASSQGKGARTEAFF. The CDR3 bases are TGCGCCAGCAGCCAAGGGAAGGGGGCAAGGACTGAAGCTTTCTTT.

The chain employs TRBV9 and TRBJ2-7, with TRBD2 matching over 8 bases. V was clipped by 3 bases and J by 5 bases; unmatched bases: 10. Germline V gives CDR1 SGDLS, CDR2 YYNGEE. CDR3 length: 15 amino acids. For the CDR3, the DNA is TGTGCCAGCAGCGGAGACCTAGCGGGCGTTGACGAGCAGTACTTC. As protein: CASSGDLAGVDEQYF.

In DNA, the CDR3 is TGTGCCAGTAGCGGACTACCAGGGAAAGATGAGCAGTTCTTC. Residues: CASSGLPGKDEQFF. The chain is built from TRBV19 and TRBJ2-1, with a tentative D call TRBD2 (6 bases). CDR1 and CDR2 (germline): LNHDA, SQIVND (reference sequence). The CDR3 runs 14 residues. Trimming left V 6 bases short and J 8 bases short, with 17 bases between.

The rearrangement joins TRBV6-5 to TRBJ1-5; D remains ambiguous. Trimming pared 5 bases from V and 0 bases from J, leaving 14 bases between. This CDR3 contains 16 residues. Germline V CDR1 and CDR2: MNHEY, SVGAGI. The CDR3 sequence: CASSPRDLNSNQPQHF. The CDR3 coding sequence is TGTGCCAGCAGTCCCCGGGATCTAAATAGCAATCAGCCCCAGCATTTT.

This clonotype was picked up a small number of times. The chain combines TRBV29-1 with TRBJ2-1; D unresolved. V lost 1 base and J lost 5, with 3 bases in between. The CDR3 is 11 residues long. Germline V lookup: CDR1 SQVTM, CDR2 ANQGSEA. DNA of the CDR3: TGCAGCGTTGAAGTTAACAATGAGCAGTTCTTC. Protein sequence: CSVEVNNEQFF.

The V gene is TRBV5-1, the J gene TRBJ2-7; D gene uncertain. Germline CDR1 and CDR2: SGHRS and YFSETQ. V was pared by 4 bases and J by 2 bases, with 10 bases between. The CDR3 loop spans 13 amino acids. CDR3 loop: CASSHPPAYEQYF. The CDR3 DNA reads TGCGCCAGCAGCCACCCCCCAGCCTACGAGCAGTACTTC.

This clonotype was seen a handful of times. The V and J genes are TRBV2 and TRBJ1-2; 9 bases match TRBD1. Germline trimming cut 4 bases from V and 4 bases from J; bases unmatched to any gene: 7. CDR3 size: 15 residues. The germline V gene has CDR1 SNHLY and CDR2 FYNNEI. The CDR3 coding sequence is TGTGCCAGCAGTGTACAGGGGGCGCAAGGCTATGGCTACACCTTC. Its protein is CASSVQGAQGYGYTF.

The rearrangement joins TRBV30 to TRBJ2-7; no clear D gene. This CDR3 comprises 14 residues. V gave up 0 bases and J gave up 2 bases, with 11 bases separating them. Germline V gene sequence: CDR1 GTSNPN, CDR2 SVGIG (reference sequence). CDR3 nucleotide sequence: TGTGCCTGGAGTGTTGGGCCGCCGGCCTACGAGCAGTACTTC. Residues: CAWSVGPPAYEQYF.

This clonotype was found many times. The gene calls are TRBV24-1 and TRBJ2-2, with D perhaps matching TRBD2 (5 bases). There are 15 residues in the CDR3. Germline CDR1 is KGHDR and CDR2 is SFDVKD. Between the trimmed V and J ends, which lost 3 bases and 3 bases, there was a span of 10 bases. For the CDR3, the DNA is TGTGCCACCAGTGATAGGGAGCGAGACACCGGGGAGCTGTTTTTT. Translation: CATSDRERDTGELFF.